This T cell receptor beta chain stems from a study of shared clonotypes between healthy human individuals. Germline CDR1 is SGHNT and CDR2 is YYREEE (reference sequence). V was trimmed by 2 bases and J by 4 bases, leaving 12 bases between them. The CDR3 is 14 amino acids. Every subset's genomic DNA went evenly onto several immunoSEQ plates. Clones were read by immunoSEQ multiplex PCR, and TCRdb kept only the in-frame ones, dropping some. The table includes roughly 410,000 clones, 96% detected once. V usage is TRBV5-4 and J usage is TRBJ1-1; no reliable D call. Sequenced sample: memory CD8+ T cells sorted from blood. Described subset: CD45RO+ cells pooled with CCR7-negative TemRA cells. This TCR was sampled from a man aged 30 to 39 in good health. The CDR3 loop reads CASSFGVEATEAFF. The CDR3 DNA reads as TGTGCCAGCAGCTTTGGGGTGGAAGCCACTGAAGCTTTCTTT.